This section outlines one T cell receptor beta chain sequence together with its context. This sample is part of a study of identical twins. Germline CDR1 and CDR2: SGHVS and FQNEAQ. The CDR3 consists of 15 residues. Trimming shortened V by 7 bases and J by 2 bases, and 17 bases separated the two germline ends. In TCRdb, the 5' RACE reads were re-called with MiXCR into one record per CDR3 protein. The sample records about 470,000 distinct CDR3 sequences, about 24% being singletons. The same specimen was also included in a second study, on T cells expressing NK-cell markers. That paper adds: One of the eight sequenced donors was seronegative, whereas the other seven were HCMV-seropositive.

This clonotype was obtained from a woman aged 18 to 35 in good health. The sequencing input was CD4+ T cells sorted from blood. J is TRBJ2-5 and V is TRBV7-8; maybe TRBD2 (7 bases). DNA of the CDR3: TGTGCCAGCACCCCCGGGGGGCAGTTACAAGAGACCCAGTACTTC. Its translation: CASTPGGQLQETQYF. The complete variable domain, with remaining parts taken from reference TRBV7-8 and TRBJ2-5, reads GAGVSQSPRYKVAKRGQDVALRCDPISGHVSLFWYQQALGQGPEFLTYFQNEAQLDKSGLPSDRFFAERPEGSVSTLKIQRTQQEDSAVYLCASTPGGQLQETQYFGPGTRLLVL.